This T cell receptor beta chain was profiled in a study of cytomegalovirus exposure and HLA in healthy donors. Primers included in the PCR were 60 Vbeta and 13 Jbeta primers. Generated by immunoSEQ multiplex PCR, the TCRdb table keeps only in-frame clones and is missing some. The data contain tens of thousands of clones, roughly 80% of them singletons. Germline V gene lookup returns CDR1 SGHDT and CDR2 YYEEEE. The V end was cut by 0 bases, the J end by 4 bases, with 10 bases between. This CDR3 has 14 residues. On this clone itself: Its antigen is not identified.

Study-wide results and caveats: TCR sequences were mostly rare, though some public TCRs occurred in many donors.

This sequence joins TRBV5-6 and TRBJ1-1; D is possibly TRBD1 (6 bases). The clonotype comes from a woman aged 40 to 50 in good health and CMV-seropositive. Sequencing was done on a sample of PBMCs. The chain's CDR3 is CASSLEAGATEAFF. In DNA form, the CDR3 reads TGTGCCAGCAGCTTGGAGGCAGGGGCCACTGAAGCTTTCTTT.